Listed below are T cell receptor beta chains from one sample, sequenced in a study of graft-versus-host responses after intestinal transplantation. Sequenced by immunoSEQ multiplex PCR; TCRdb stores in-frame clones only, minus some. Seen here are some 150,000 clones, 92% observed once, and the top ten hold roughly 0.19%. Antigens for these TCRs are unknown. This specimen was unstimulated CD4+ T cells sorted from spleen or lymph node cells, taken before intestinal transplant. All receptors come from a human donor who received an intestinal transplant. Each CDR3 is given with its conserved first and last residue. D genes are given only for firm matches. Size values are once, few and many counts, or a class for expanded clones, and some rows have none.

D gene: .
J gene: TRBJ2-1
clone size: .
V gene: TRBV7-6
CDR3 protein: CASSLIGGRYNEQFF
CDR3 DNA: TGTGCCAGCAGCTTAATCGGAGGAAGGTACAATGAGCAGTTCTTC

D gene: .
J gene: TRBJ2-4
clone size: .
V gene: TRBV7-3
CDR3 protein: CASSLGHASDIQYF
CDR3 DNA: TGTGCCAGCAGCCTGGGACACGCTTCGGACATTCAGTACTTC

D gene: .
J gene: TRBJ2-1
clone size: .
V gene: TRBV19
CDR3 protein: CASSIKGDLSYNEQFF
CDR3 DNA: TGTGCCAGTAGTATAAAGGGAGACTTGAGCTACAATGAGCAGTTCTTC

D gene: .
J gene: TRBJ2-1
clone size: .
V gene: TRBV12-5
CDR3 protein: CASGLLAFGEQFF
CDR3 DNA: TGTGCTAGTGGTTTACTAGCCTTTGGGGAGCAGTTCTTC

D gene: TRBD1
J gene: TRBJ1-1
clone size: .
V gene: TRBV10-3
CDR3 protein: CAISERQGTGFTEAFF
CDR3 DNA: TGTGCCATCAGTGAGCGACAAGGGACAGGGTTCACTGAAGCTTTCTTT

D gene: .
J gene: TRBJ2-7
clone size: .
V gene: TRBV21-1
CDR3 protein: CASSKGGAYEQYF
CDR3 DNA: TGTGCCAGCAGCAAAGGGGGCGCCTACGAGCAGTACTTC

D gene: .
J gene: TRBJ2-7
clone size: .
V gene: TRBV5-1
CDR3 protein: CASSLAGDVVEQYF
CDR3 DNA: TGCGCCAGCAGCTTGGCCGGGGATGTTGTCGAGCAGTACTTC

D gene: TRBD1
J gene: TRBJ2-5
clone size: .
V gene: TRBV5-1
CDR3 protein: CASSPHGTGGETQYF
CDR3 DNA: TGCGCCAGCAGCCCACACGGGACAGGTGGAGAGACCCAGTACTTC

D gene: .
J gene: TRBJ1-5
clone size: .
V gene: TRBV30
CDR3 protein: CAWSIGSGSNQPQHF
CDR3 DNA: TGTGCCTGGAGTATCGGGTCAGGGAGCAATCAGCCCCAGCATTTT

D gene: .
J gene: TRBJ2-3
clone size: .
V gene: TRBV4-1
CDR3 protein: CASSQVYSLGAQDTQYF
CDR3 DNA: TGCGCCAGCAGCCAAGTGTATTCCTTAGGTGCGCAGGATACGCAGTATTTT

D gene: .
J gene: TRBJ1-1
clone size: .
V gene: TRBV6-1
CDR3 protein: CASSQGTEAFF
CDR3 DNA: TGTGCCAGCAGTCAGGGCACTGAAGCTTTCTTT

D gene: .
J gene: TRBJ2-7
clone size: .
V gene: TRBV11-2
CDR3 protein: CASSHRIEEQYF
CDR3 DNA: TGTGCCAGCAGCCATAGGATAGAAGAGCAGTACTTC

D gene: .
J gene: TRBJ2-5
clone size: once
V gene: TRBV19
CDR3 protein: CASSRDREETQYF
CDR3 DNA: TGTGCCAGTAGTCGCGACAGAGAAGAGACCCAGTACTTC

D gene: TRBD2
J gene: TRBJ2-1
clone size: .
V gene: TRBV7-2
CDR3 protein: CASSPGLAVTLGSYNEQFF
CDR3 DNA: TGTGCCAGCAGCCCGGGACTAGCCGTCACCCTGGGCTCCTACAATGAGCAGTTCTTC

D gene: TRBD1
J gene: TRBJ1-2
clone size: .
V gene: TRBV7-3
CDR3 protein: CASSLTGQNHYGYTF
CDR3 DNA: TGTGCCAGCAGCTTAACGGGACAGAACCACTATGGCTACACCTTC

D gene: .
J gene: TRBJ1-2
clone size: .
V gene: TRBV5-6
CDR3 protein: CASSLIEGYTF
CDR3 DNA: TGTGCCAGCAGCTTGATTGAGGGCTACACCTTC

D gene: TRBD2
J gene: TRBJ2-1
clone size: .
V gene: TRBV5-1
CDR3 protein: CASSLVTSGSGNEQFF
CDR3 DNA: TGCGCCAGCAGCTTGGTGACTAGCGGGAGTGGTAATGAGCAGTTCTTC

D gene: TRBD2
J gene: TRBJ2-1
clone size: .
V gene: TRBV9
CDR3 protein: CTSSETSWKYNEQFF
CDR3 DNA: TGTACCAGCAGCGAGACTAGCTGGAAGTACAATGAGCAGTTCTTC

D gene: TRBD1
J gene: TRBJ1-1
clone size: .
V gene: TRBV28
CDR3 protein: CASSLGVQGAPAFF
CDR3 DNA: TGTGCCAGCAGTCTGGGGGTACAGGGGGCGCCGGCTTTCTTT

D gene: .
J gene: TRBJ1-4
clone size: once
V gene: TRBV27
CDR3 protein: CASSWTATNEKLFF
CDR3 DNA: TGTGCCAGCAGCTGGACAGCAACTAATGAAAAACTGTTTTTT

D gene: TRBD2
J gene: TRBJ2-1
clone size: few
V gene: TRBV4-2
CDR3 protein: CASSQGDLAGGYNEQFF
CDR3 DNA: TGTGCCAGCAGCCAAGGCGATCTAGCGGGAGGTTACAATGAGCAGTTCTTC

D gene: .
J gene: TRBJ2-1
clone size: .
V gene: TRBV18
CDR3 protein: CASSFSYNEQFF
CDR3 DNA: TGTGCCAGCTCTTTCTCCTACAATGAGCAGTTCTTC

D gene: .
J gene: TRBJ1-5
clone size: .
V gene: TRBV4-3
CDR3 protein: CASSQEVGVNQPQHF
CDR3 DNA: TGCGCCAGCAGCCAAGAAGTGGGGGTCAATCAGCCCCAGCATTTT

D gene: TRBD1
J gene: TRBJ2-1
clone size: .
V gene: TRBV5-1
CDR3 protein: CASRSEQGTFYNEQFF
CDR3 DNA: TGCGCCAGCAGGTCAGAACAGGGGACATTCTACAATGAGCAGTTCTTC

D gene: TRBD2
J gene: TRBJ2-7
clone size: .
V gene: TRBV9
CDR3 protein: CASSVVGLADSYEQYF
CDR3 DNA: TGTGCCAGCAGCGTAGTTGGACTAGCGGACTCCTACGAGCAGTACTTC

D gene: TRBD1
J gene: TRBJ2-7
clone size: few
V gene: TRBV5-4
CDR3 protein: CASSFEGARNEQYF
CDR3 DNA: TGTGCCAGCAGCTTCGAGGGGGCGAGAAACGAGCAGTACTTC

D gene: .
J gene: TRBJ2-3
clone size: .
V gene: TRBV5-1
CDR3 protein: CASSPRGRGSTDTQYF
CDR3 DNA: TGCGCCAGCAGCCCCCGGGGGAGGGGGAGCACAGATACGCAGTATTTT

D gene: TRBD1
J gene: TRBJ2-3
clone size: .
V gene: TRBV5-1
CDR3 protein: CASSSGTDPSTDTQYF
CDR3 DNA: TGCGCCAGCAGCTCAGGGACAGACCCTAGCACAGATACGCAGTATTTT

D gene: .
J gene: TRBJ2-6
clone size: .
V gene: TRBV11-2
CDR3 protein: CASSLDWRRESGANVLTF
CDR3 DNA: TGTGCCAGCAGCTTAGATTGGAGGAGGGAGTCTGGGGCCAACGTCCTGACTTTC

D gene: .
J gene: TRBJ2-2
clone size: .
V gene: TRBV5-4
CDR3 protein: CASSLDRTGELFF
CDR3 DNA: TGTGCCAGCAGCTTGGATCGCACCGGGGAGCTGTTTTTT

D gene: .
J gene: TRBJ1-6
clone size: .
V gene: TRBV2
CDR3 protein: CASSVSLQAPLHF
CDR3 DNA: TGTGCCAGCAGTGTGAGTCTGCAGGCACCCCTCCACTTT

D gene: .
J gene: TRBJ2-6
clone size: .
V gene: TRBV28
CDR3 protein: CASSFLRGLSGANVLTF
CDR3 DNA: TGTGCCAGCAGTTTTCTGCGGGGGCTAAGCGGGGCCAACGTCCTGACTTTC

D gene: TRBD2
J gene: TRBJ2-7
clone size: .
V gene: TRBV5-1
CDR3 protein: CASSLGGGGSGNVYEQYF
CDR3 DNA: TGCGCCAGCAGCTTGGGGGGGGGAGGTAGCGGCAATGTCTACGAGCAGTACTTC

D gene: .
J gene: TRBJ1-5
clone size: .
V gene: TRBV2
CDR3 protein: CASRASAGNQPQHF
CDR3 DNA: TGTGCCAGCAGGGCATCGGCAGGCAATCAGCCCCAGCATTTT

D gene: .
J gene: TRBJ1-2
clone size: once
V gene: TRBV27
CDR3 protein: CASSYLGPRGGINGYTF
CDR3 DNA: TGTGCCAGCAGCTACCTAGGGCCGCGCGGGGGGATCAATGGCTACACCTTC

D gene: TRBD2
J gene: TRBJ2-5
clone size: .
V gene: TRBV18
CDR3 protein: CASSPGGTQETQYF
CDR3 DNA: TGTGCCAGCTCACCGGGGGGGACCCAAGAGACCCAGTACTTC

D gene: .
J gene: TRBJ1-1
clone size: .
V gene: TRBV6-5
CDR3 protein: CASSSITGSAFF
CDR3 DNA: TGTGCCAGCAGTTCGATCACGGGATCCGCTTTCTTT

D gene: TRBD2
J gene: TRBJ2-5
clone size: .
V gene: TRBV7-2
CDR3 protein: CASRLGLAGETQYF
CDR3 DNA: TGTGCCAGCAGGCTGGGACTAGCGGGCGAGACCCAGTACTTC

D gene: TRBD2
J gene: TRBJ2-3
clone size: .
V gene: TRBV5-1
CDR3 protein: CASSLEGGSPLDF
CDR3 DNA: TGCGCCAGCAGCTTGGAGGGCGGGAGCCCCCTGGATTTT

D gene: .
J gene: TRBJ1-1
clone size: .
V gene: TRBV2
CDR3 protein: CASSREWNTEAFF
CDR3 DNA: TGTGCCAGCAGCAGGGAATGGAACACTGAAGCTTTCTTT

D gene: TRBD1
J gene: TRBJ2-7
clone size: .
V gene: TRBV5-1
CDR3 protein: CASSLAIRQGFLYEQYF
CDR3 DNA: TGCGCCAGCAGCTTGGCTATTCGACAGGGATTCCTGTACGAGCAGTACTTC

D gene: .
J gene: TRBJ2-1
clone size: once
V gene: TRBV7-3
CDR3 protein: CASSLIPLAEQFF
CDR3 DNA: TGTGCCAGCAGCTTAATCCCGCTAGCGGAGCAGTTCTTC

D gene: TRBD2
J gene: TRBJ2-3
clone size: .
V gene: TRBV10-2
CDR3 protein: CASTTTSGTDTQYF
CDR3 DNA: TGCGCCAGCACTACGACTAGCGGCACAGATACGCAGTATTTT

D gene: TRBD1
J gene: TRBJ1-2
clone size: once
V gene: TRBV5-1
CDR3 protein: CASSLGQGSYGYTF
CDR3 DNA: TGCGCCAGCAGCTTGGGACAGGGCAGCTATGGCTACACCTTC

D gene: .
J gene: TRBJ1-5
clone size: .
V gene: TRBV7-2
CDR3 protein: CASSLIRGSNQPQHF
CDR3 DNA: TGTGCCAGCAGCTTAATTCGGGGCAGTAATCAGCCCCAGCATTTT

D gene: .
J gene: TRBJ1-1
clone size: .
V gene: TRBV19
CDR3 protein: CASRGEGDTEAFF
CDR3 DNA: TGTGCCAGTAGGGGGGAAGGGGACACTGAAGCTTTCTTT

D gene: TRBD1
J gene: TRBJ2-1
clone size: .
V gene: TRBV2
CDR3 protein: CASSLQQGGNEQFF
CDR3 DNA: TGTGCCAGCAGTTTACAACAGGGGGGCAATGAGCAGTTCTTC

D gene: .
J gene: TRBJ2-1
clone size: .
V gene: TRBV7-3
CDR3 protein: CASSLTPDWLGEQFF
CDR3 DNA: TGTGCCAGCAGCTTAACGCCGGACTGGTTGGGGGAGCAGTTCTTC

D gene: TRBD1
J gene: TRBJ1-3
clone size: .
V gene: TRBV19
CDR3 protein: CASLEGANSGNTIYF
CDR3 DNA: TGTGCCAGTCTGGAGGGGGCAAACTCTGGAAACACCATATATTTT

D gene: TRBD1
J gene: TRBJ2-4
clone size: .
V gene: TRBV28
CDR3 protein: CASSESPGQWDIQYF
CDR3 DNA: TGTGCCAGCAGTGAATCTCCGGGACAGTGGGACATTCAGTACTTC

D gene: .
J gene: TRBJ2-1
clone size: .
V gene: TRBV19
CDR3 protein: CASSTPPIYNEQFF
CDR3 DNA: TGTGCCAGTAGTACCCCCCCGATTTACAATGAGCAGTTCTTC

D gene: .
J gene: TRBJ1-2
clone size: once
V gene: TRBV28
CDR3 protein: CASSPMVSGYTF
CDR3 DNA: TGTGCCAGCAGCCCCATGGTATCTGGCTACACCTTC

D gene: TRBD2
J gene: TRBJ2-1
clone size: .
V gene: TRBV6-6
CDR3 protein: CASSYDGRGNRNEQFF
CDR3 DNA: TGTGCCAGCAGTTACGACGGGAGGGGTAACCGCAATGAGCAGTTCTTC

D gene: TRBD1
J gene: TRBJ2-1
clone size: .
V gene: TRBV6-1
CDR3 protein: CASGTAHEQFF
CDR3 DNA: TGTGCCAGCGGGACAGCCCATGAGCAGTTCTTC

D gene: .
J gene: TRBJ1-5
clone size: .
V gene: TRBV6-6
CDR3 protein: CASKIGLNQPQHF
CDR3 DNA: TGTGCCAGCAAGATAGGACTCAATCAGCCCCAGCATTTT

D gene: .
J gene: TRBJ1-1
clone size: .
V gene: TRBV15
CDR3 protein: CATSRDLDGTEAFF
CDR3 DNA: TGTGCCACCAGCAGAGATCTTGACGGAACTGAAGCTTTCTTT

D gene: TRBD1
J gene: TRBJ1-4
clone size: .
V gene: TRBV30
CDR3 protein: CAWRRDRGNEKLFF
CDR3 DNA: TGTGCCTGGAGGAGGGACAGGGGTAATGAAAAACTGTTTTTT